This is a list of T cell receptor beta chains from one sample in a study of blood T cell repertoires in COVID-19. Measured with immunoSEQ multiplex PCR; TCRdb has only the in-frame clones, and not every one. The profile shows tens of thousands of clones, about 91% of them singletons. Sequencing was performed on peripheral blood. The source of these receptors is a woman over 75 with acute or convalescent COVID-19. Both conserved end residues are part of each CDR3. A D gene is named only where the DNA matches it firmly. The size field is filled for only some rows; it gives once, few, many or a size class.

j_call v_call cdr3_length clone_size d_call cdr3_nt cdr3_aa
TRBJ2-5 TRBV9 19 NA TRBD2 TGTGCCAGCAGCGTCGCCGGGACTAGCGGGAGAACCTCCCAGGAGACCCAGTACTTC CASSVAGTSGRTSQETQYF
TRBJ1-4 TRBV5-1 15 NA NA TGCGCCAGCAGCTTGTCAGTTCAGGGTTATGAAAAACTGTTTTTT CASSLSVQGYEKLFF
TRBJ2-3 TRBV7-2 15 NA TRBD2 TGTGCCAGCAGCATGCAGCGGGGGGGGGATGATACGCAGTATTTT CASSMQRGGDDTQYF
TRBJ2-3 TRBV9 12 NA NA TGTGCCGACGGGACTTCACCAGATACGCAGTATTTT CADGTSPDTQYF
TRBJ1-2 TRBV3-1/TRBV3-2 16 NA NA TGTGCCAGCAGCCAAGGGGAGGCCCACAAGAACTATGGCTACACCTTC CASSQGEAHKNYGYTF
TRBJ1-2 TRBV7-2 14 NA TRBD1 TGTGCCAGCAGCTTAGCAGGGGGCGTTAATGGCTACACCTTC CASSLAGGVNGYTF
TRBJ1-1 TRBV7-9 16 once TRBD1 TGTGCCAGCAGCACCTTGACAGGGGGCCTGAACACTGAAGCTTTCTTT CASSTLTGGLNTEAFF
TRBJ1-5 TRBV29-1 14 NA NA TGCAGCGTCTCCGAGGGATTAGGGGGTAAGCCCCAGCATTTT CSVSEGLGGKPQHF
TRBJ2-7 TRBV7-3 13 NA TRBD2 TGTGCCAGCAGCCAGGGACTAGACAACGAGCAGTACTTC CASSQGLDNEQYF
TRBJ1-1 TRBV6-5 13 NA NA TGTGCCATCTTGCCCCCACTTAACACTGAAGCTTTCTTT CAILPPLNTEAFF
TRBJ1-1 TRBV6-5 15 NA NA TGTGCCAGCAGTTACGGTACTGATCCGAACACTGAAGCTTTCTTT CASSYGTDPNTEAFF
TRBJ2-1 TRBV14 20 NA TRBD2 TGTGCCAGCAGCCAGAGGACGTGGGGGTTAGCGGGGGACCCGGAGGGCGAGCAGTTCTTC CASSQRTWGLAGDPEGEQFF
TRBJ1-4 TRBV4-3 14 NA TRBD1 TGCGCCAGCAGCCAAGGACAGGGAGGAGAAAAACTGTTTTTT CASSQGQGGEKLFF
TRBJ2-3 TRBV11-2 16 NA TRBD1 TGTGCCAGCAGCTCGGGGGACAGGGGGTTAGGAGATACGCAGTATTTT CASSSGDRGLGDTQYF